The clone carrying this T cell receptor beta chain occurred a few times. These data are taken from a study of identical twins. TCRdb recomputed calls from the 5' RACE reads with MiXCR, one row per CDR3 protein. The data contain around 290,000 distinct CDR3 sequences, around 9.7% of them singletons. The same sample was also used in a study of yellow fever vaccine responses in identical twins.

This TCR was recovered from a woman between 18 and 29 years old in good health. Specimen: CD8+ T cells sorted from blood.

The CDR3 here is CASGLGSTDTQYF. The CDR3 nucleotides read TGTGCTAGTGGTTTGGGATCCACAGATACGCAGTATTTT. The chain employs TRBV12-5 and TRBJ2-3; D ambiguous. V was clipped by 1 base and J by 2 bases, with 4 bases between them. The CDR3 is 13 residues long. Germline lookup yields CDR1 LGHNT and CDR2 FRNRAP.